Here is one T cell receptor beta chain with its context. This sample is part of a study of blood T cell repertoires in COVID-19. Those enrolled in Seattle joined during active infection and were followed longitudinally afterward. Profiled with immunoSEQ multiplex PCR; TCRdb holds only in-frame clones, not every one. The repertoire holds more than 150,000 clones, about four fifths seen once, with approximately 12% in the top ten. Losses at the gene ends were 6 bases for V and 10 bases for J; bases not matched to a gene: 7. The CDR3 covers 11 residues. Germline V gives CDR1 DFQATT, CDR2 SNEGSKA (reference sequence).

The origin of this receptor is a woman older than 75 with COVID-19, enrolled during active disease. Sequencing used peripheral blood. The J gene is TRBJ1-1, the V gene TRBV20-1, with 8 bases aligning to TRBD1. As DNA, the CDR3 is TGCAGTGCATCGACAGGGGCCGGAGCTTTCTTT. Residues: CSASTGAGAFF.